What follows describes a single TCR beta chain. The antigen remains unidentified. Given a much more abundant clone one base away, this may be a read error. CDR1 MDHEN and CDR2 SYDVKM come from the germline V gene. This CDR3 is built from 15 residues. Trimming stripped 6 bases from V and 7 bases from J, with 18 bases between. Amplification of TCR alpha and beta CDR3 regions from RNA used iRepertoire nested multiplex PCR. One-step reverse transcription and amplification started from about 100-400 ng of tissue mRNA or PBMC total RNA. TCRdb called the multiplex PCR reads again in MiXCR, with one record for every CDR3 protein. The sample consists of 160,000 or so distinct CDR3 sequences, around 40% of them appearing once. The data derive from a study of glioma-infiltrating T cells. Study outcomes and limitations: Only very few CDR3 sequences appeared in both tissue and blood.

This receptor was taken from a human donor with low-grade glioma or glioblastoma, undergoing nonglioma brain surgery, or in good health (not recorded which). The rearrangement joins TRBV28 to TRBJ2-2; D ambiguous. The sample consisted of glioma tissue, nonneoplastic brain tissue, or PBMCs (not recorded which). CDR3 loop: CASSQITGGGGELFF. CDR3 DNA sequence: TGTGCCAGCAGCCAAATCACTGGCGGCGGCGGGGAGCTGTTTTTT. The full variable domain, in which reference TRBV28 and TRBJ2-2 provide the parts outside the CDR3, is DVKVTQSSRYLVKRTGEKVFLECVQDMDHENMFWYRQDPGLGLRLIYFSYDVKMKEKGDIPEGYSVSREKKERFSLILESASTNQTSMYLCASSQITGGGGELFFGEGSRLTVL.